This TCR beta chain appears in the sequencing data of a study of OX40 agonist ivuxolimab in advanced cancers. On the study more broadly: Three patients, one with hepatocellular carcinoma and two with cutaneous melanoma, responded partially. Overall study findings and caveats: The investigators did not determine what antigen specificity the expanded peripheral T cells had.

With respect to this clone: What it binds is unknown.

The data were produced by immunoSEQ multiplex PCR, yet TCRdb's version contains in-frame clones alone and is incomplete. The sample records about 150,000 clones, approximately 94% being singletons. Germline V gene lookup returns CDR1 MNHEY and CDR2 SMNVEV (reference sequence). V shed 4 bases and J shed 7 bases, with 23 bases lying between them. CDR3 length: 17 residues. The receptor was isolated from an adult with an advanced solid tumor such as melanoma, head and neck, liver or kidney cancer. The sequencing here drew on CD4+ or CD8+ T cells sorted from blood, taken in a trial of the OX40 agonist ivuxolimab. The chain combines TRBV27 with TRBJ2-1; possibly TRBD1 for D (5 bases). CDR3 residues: CASSSGPHQGIINEQFF. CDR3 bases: TGTGCCAGCAGTTCCGGCCCCCACCAGGGTATTATAAATGAGCAGTTCTTC.